This TCR beta chain is from a study of T cells in Graves' hyperthyroidism and ophthalmopathy. RNA transcripts served as the template for amplifying TCR beta CDR3 regions. In the first-round RT-PCR of the TCR CDR3, the HTBI primer set was used. TCRdb used MiXCR to reprocess the multiplex PCR reads, holding one entry per CDR3 protein. The data show under 350,000 distinct CDR3 sequences, over 15% seen once. As regards this clonotype: Antigen specificity is unknown.

The study left out patients who had uncontrolled infection, other autoimmune disease, pregnancy or lactation. Study-wide results and caveats: Also found in blood were most expanded thyroid clonotypes above 0.001. Model output signaled ophthalmopathy a median roughly 6 months ahead of onset. Ophthalmopathy and stable hyperthyroidism were told apart by a 13 V-J model.

The trim removed 4 bases at V and 7 bases at J, leaving 6 bases unmatched. The CDR3 sequence is 15 residues long. CDR1 SGHTA and CDR2 FQGNSA come from the germline V gene. The TCR originated in a woman aged 50 to 60 with Graves' hyperthyroidism. Sequencing input: blood. V is TRBV7-2 and J is TRBJ2-1; 11 bases match TRBD2. CDR3 nucleotides: TGTGCCAGCAGCTCACCACGGACTAGCGGGAATGAGCAGTTCTTC. It encodes CASSSPRTSGNEQFF.